These 12 T cell receptor beta chains were all obtained from the same sample, sequenced in a study of T cells after yellow fever vaccination. TCRdb reprocessed the 5' RACE reads with MiXCR, giving one entry per CDR3 protein. The repertoire includes about 220,000 distinct CDR3 sequences, approximately 3.2% of them detected once, and 2.5% to 3.5% sits in the top ten. The specimen was CD4+ T cells sorted from PBMCs, collected 10 days after the yellow fever booster vaccination. These receptors all come from a man between 18 and 35 years old who received the YFV17D yellow fever vaccine.

The table lists this clonotype with many counts. J is TRBJ2-1 and V is TRBV7-9; D is possibly TRBD1 or TRBD2 (5 bases each). Germline CDR1 reads SEHNR; CDR2 reads FQNEAQ (reference sequence). V lost 5 bases and J 5 bases, leaving 13 bases between the germline ends. There are 14 residues in the CDR3. The CDR3 DNA reads TGTGCCAGCAGCCCATCGGGACGGCACAATGAGCAGTTCTTC. Protein sequence: CASSPSGRHNEQFF.

This clonotype was counted many times. The chain employs TRBV6-5 and TRBJ2-3; 12 nucleotides agree with TRBD2. There are 16 residues in the CDR3. Trimming took 0 bases from V and 3 from J; bases not matched to a gene: 1. The germline CDR1 and CDR2 sequences are MNHEY and SVGAGI. The CDR3 DNA is TGTGCCAGCAGTTACTCAGGACTAGCGGGGACAGATACGCAGTATTTT. This translates into CASSYSGLAGTDTQYF.

This clonotype was detected ten times or more. This chain links TRBV18 with TRBJ1-1; D is perhaps TRBD1 (5 bases). Deletions cut 0 bases from V and 1 base from J, with 12 bases between. This CDR3 has 16 amino acids. Germline loops: CDR1 KGHSH, CDR2 LQKENI. CDR3 bases: TGTGCCAGCTCACCACCGACTGTCCAGGGGAACACTGAAGCTTTCTTT. Translation gives CASSPPTVQGNTEAFF. Complete variable domain (other parts from reference TRBV18 and TRBJ1-1): NAGVMQNPRHLVRRRGQEARLRCSPMKGHSHVYWYRQLPEEGLKFMVYLQKENIIDESGMPKERFSAEFPKEGPSILRIQQVVRGDSAAYFCASSPPTVQGNTEAFFGQGTRLTVV.

The chain uses TRBV5-5 and TRBJ1-1; D is ambiguous. The germline V gene encodes CDR1 SGHKS and CDR2 YYEKEE (reference sequence). This CDR3 comprises 15 residues. With 3 bases removed from V and 2 bases from J, the gap between germline ends came to 14 bases. DNA of the CDR3: TGTGCCAGCAGCTGGGCGGCCGGGGTAAACACTGAAGCTTTCTTT. The encoded protein is CASSWAAGVNTEAFF.

The chain recombines TRBV18 with TRBJ2-2; D uncertain. The V end was cut by 4 bases, the J end by 0 bases, with 18 bases between. The CDR3 loop spans 18 amino acids. From germline, CDR1 is KGHSH and CDR2 LQKENI. CDR3 region: CASSLNTRTYANTGELFF. The CDR3 region has the DNA TGTGCCAGCTCACTAAATACCAGGACGTACGCGAACACCGGGGAGCTGTTTTTT.

This clonotype has just one count. This chain uses TRBV6-2 or TRBV6-3 with TRBJ1-5; D is perhaps TRBD1 (6 bases). The CDR3 runs 16 residues. Trimming took 2 bases from V and 4 from J, leaving 15 bases between them. The germline V gene has CDR1 MNHEY and CDR2 SVGEGT. CDR3 sequence reads: CASSYGTTIWNQPQHF. CDR3 DNA sequence: TGTGCCAGCAGTTACGGGACAACCATTTGGAATCAGCCCCAGCATTTT.

This clonotype was seen at least ten times. This chain connects TRBV6-5 to TRBJ2-7; D assignment may be TRBD1 or TRBD2 (5 bases each). Trimming took off 6 bases at V and 3 bases at J, with 18 bases between the two ends. CDR3 size: 15 residues. CDR1 MNHEY and CDR2 SVGAGI come from the germline V gene. The CDR3, as DNA: TGTGCCAGCAGGTCCAGGGACGGAGCTGTCTACGAGCAGTACTTC. Protein product: CASRSRDGAVYEQYF.

This clonotype was observed a handful of times. The J gene is TRBJ2-3, the V gene TRBV11-3; perhaps TRBD2 as D (5 bases). This CDR3 spans 12 amino acids. The germline CDR1 and CDR2 sequences are SGHNT and YENEEA. V was shortened by 5 bases and J by 7 bases, with 10 bases between the two germline ends. CDR3: CASSLSGNTQYF. CDR3 in DNA: TGTGCCAGCAGCCTGTCGGGAAATACGCAGTATTTT.

This clonotype was observed at least ten times. This sequence joins TRBV5-5 and TRBJ2-6; the D is unclear. V gave up 0 bases and J gave up 0 bases, with 4 bases separating them. CDR3 length: 15 amino acids. Germline CDR1 is SGHKS and CDR2 is YYEKEE (reference sequence). CDR3 sequence: CASSLGYSGANVLTF. CDR3 DNA sequence: TGTGCCAGCAGCTTGGGATACTCTGGGGCCAACGTCCTGACTTTC.

This clonotype has ten or more counts. The CDR3 DNA follows: TGTGCCTGGAGTTCGCTCACCTGGTTCGGCGAGCAGTACTTC. The encoded protein is CAWSSLTWFGEQYF. The rearrangement uses TRBV30 and TRBJ2-7; D remains unclear. Trimming cost V 2 bases and J 6 bases, with 17 bases left between them. The CDR3 covers 14 residues. The germline V gene encodes CDR1 GTSNPN and CDR2 SVGIG (reference sequence). The full variable domain, in which reference TRBV30 and TRBJ2-7 provide the parts outside the CDR3, is SQTIHQWPATLVQPVGSPLSLECTVEGTSNPNLYWYRQAAGRGLQLLFYSVGIGQISSEVPQNLSASRPQDRQFILSSKKLLLSDSGFYLCAWSSLTWFGEQYFGPGTRLTVT.

The J gene is TRBJ1-5, the V gene TRBV20-1, with D possibly TRBD1 on 6 matching bases. V was trimmed by 3 bases and J by 2 bases, leaving 14 bases between them. Germline V gene sequence: CDR1 DFQATT, CDR2 SNEGSKA (reference sequence). The CDR3 contains 15 residues. CDR3 coding DNA: TGCAGTGCTAGGATCCCAGGGGTGGGCAATCAGCCCCAGCATTTT. Encoded protein: CSARIPGVGNQPQHF.

The V gene is TRBV5-1, the J gene TRBJ2-5; D remains ambiguous. V lost 4 bases and J 5 bases, leaving 21 bases between the germline ends. The CDR3 sequence is 16 residues long. The germline V gene encodes CDR1 SGHRS and CDR2 YFSETQ. CDR3 region: CASSPTGYHSSETQYF. The CDR3 DNA follows: TGCGCCAGCAGCCCAACTGGTTACCATTCATCGGAGACCCAGTACTTC.